The clone carrying this T cell receptor (beta chain) has ten or more counts. Its antigen is not identified. Germline loops: CDR1 MNHEY, CDR2 SMNVEV (reference sequence). This CDR3 contains 16 residues. V trimming: 0 bases; J trimming: 7 bases; junction bases outside the gene matches: 8. The sample belongs to a study of beta chain features in type 1 diabetes. Findings of the study overall: A definitive answer on HLA type influencing TCRB rearrangement was not reached here. The study found moderately but significantly shorter TCRB CDR3s in all four CD4+ subsets of Type 1 diabetes patients.

Expressed TCRB transcripts got sequenced, as all isolated RNA was reverse transcribed. Method: immunoSEQ multiplex PCR; TCRdb's copy keeps in-frame clones and lacks some. The data contain around 130,000 clones, around 8.8% of them singletons. V usage is TRBV27 and J usage is TRBJ2-3, with 9 bases identical to TRBD2. This sequence originates from a man aged 25-40 years with type 1 diabetes. Sequencing was carried out using central memory CD4+ T cells from blood. DNA for the CDR3: TGTGCCAGCAGTTTATCCGCTGCGGGGGGGCGGAATACGCAGTATTTT. This gives the protein CASSLSAAGGRNTQYF.